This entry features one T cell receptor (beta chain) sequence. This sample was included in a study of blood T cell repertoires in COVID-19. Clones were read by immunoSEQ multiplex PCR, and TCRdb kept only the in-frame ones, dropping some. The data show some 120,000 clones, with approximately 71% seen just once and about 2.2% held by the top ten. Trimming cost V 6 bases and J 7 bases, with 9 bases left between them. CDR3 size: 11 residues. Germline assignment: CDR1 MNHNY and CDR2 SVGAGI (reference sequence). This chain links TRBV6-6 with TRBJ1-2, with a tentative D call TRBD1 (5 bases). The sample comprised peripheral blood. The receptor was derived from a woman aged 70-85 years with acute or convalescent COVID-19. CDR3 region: CASSRQGGYTF. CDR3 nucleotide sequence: TGTGCCAGCAGCCGTCAGGGTGGCTACACCTTC.